Below, 11 T cell receptor beta chains from the same sample are listed, as sequenced in a study of shared clonotypes between healthy human individuals. The table came from immunoSEQ multiplex PCR; TCRdb's copy has only in-frame clones and leaves some out. The table lists roughly 2.2 million clones, approximately 95% of them singletons. The specimen sequenced was naive CD4+ T cells from PBMCs. Sample subset: CD45RA+ positively selected. The receptors originated from a man aged 18-30 years in good health. Some clones in this sample may be carry-over from other donors' samples.

V gene TRBV30 combines with J gene TRBJ1-2; TRBD1 matches 7 bases. The germline V gene encodes CDR1 GTSNPN and CDR2 SVGIG (reference sequence). CDR3 size: 13 residues. V dropped 7 bases and J dropped 4; count of bases not matched to a gene: 9. This CDR3 is CAFKGTAIYGYTF. In DNA form, the CDR3 reads TGTGCCTTTAAGGGGACAGCAATCTATGGCTACACCTTC.

V is TRBV7-2 and J is TRBJ2-5, with 7 bases aligning to TRBD1. Germline-derived CDR1 and CDR2 are SGHTA and FQGNSA. V was clipped by 7 bases and J by 5 bases; unmatched bases: 13. This CDR3 has 15 residues. CDR3: CASIRTGPGVETQYF. The CDR3 coding sequence is TGTGCCAGCATTAGGACAGGCCCTGGTGTGGAGACCCAGTACTTC.

The genes are TRBV5-1 and TRBJ2-1; 10 bases are a match to TRBD1. V lost 2 bases to trimming and J lost 7 bases; unmatched junction nucleotides: 9. Looked up from germline, CDR1 is SGHRS and CDR2 is YFSETQ. The CDR3 is made up of 16 amino acids. CDR3 nucleotides: TGCGCCAGCAGCTTAGGTGGGACAGGGGAAAAAAATGAGCAGTTCTTC. It yields the protein CASSLGGTGEKNEQFF.

This chain links TRBV4-1 with TRBJ1-2; tentative D call: TRBD1 (5 bases). Deletions cut 0 bases from V and 4 bases from J, with 12 bases between. The CDR3 totals 15 residues. CDR1 MGHRA and CDR2 YSYEKL come from the germline V gene. CDR3 sequence reads: CASSQEFPGAYGYTF. DNA of the CDR3: TGCGCCAGCAGCCAAGAATTCCCCGGGGCCTATGGCTACACCTTC.

A remark on this clone: In the same sample, other DNA sequences code for this CDR3. The chain couples TRBV28 to TRBJ1-1; D ambiguous. The CDR3 is 12 residues long. CDR1 and CDR2 (germline): MDHEN, SYDVKM. The V end was cut by 5 bases, the J end by 2 bases, with 6 bases between. DNA for the CDR3: TGTGCCAGCAGTCAAGGTAACACTGAAGCTTTCTTT. This encodes CASSQGNTEAFF.

This clone was observed once. The V call is TRBV5-1, the J call TRBJ1-1; D is unresolved. The V end lost 3 bases, the J end lost 0 bases, and 12 bases lay between the germline ends. Germline V CDR1 and CDR2: SGHRS, YFSETQ. The CDR3 length is 15 residues. The CDR3 nucleotides are TGCGCCAGCAGCTCCATAAGTAGGCTGAACACTGAAGCTTTCTTT. Protein product: CASSSISRLNTEAFF.

The chain combines TRBV4-2 with TRBJ2-7; 10 bases line up with TRBD1. J was trimmed by 2 bases and V by 0 bases; bases with no gene match: 7. The CDR3 totals 17 residues. Per germline, CDR1 LGHNA and CDR2 YNFKEQ. The CDR3 bases are TGTGCCAGCAGCCAAGATCAAAGGACAGGGGGTCCCTACGAGCAGTACTTC. Translation: CASSQDQRTGGPYEQYF.

The CDR3, as DNA: TGTGCCAGCCAGACTAGCGGGGGCCCCAATACGCAGTATTTT. Translating gives CASQTSGGPNTQYF. The rearrangement joins TRBV19 to TRBJ2-3; 12 bases fit TRBD2. J gave up 7 bases and V 9 bases, and 8 bases lay outside the gene matches. The CDR3 consists of 14 residues. The germline CDR1 and CDR2 sequences are LNHDA and SQIVND (reference sequence).

CDR3: CASSFQGAQETQYF. DNA for the CDR3: TGCGCCAGCAGCTTCCAGGGGGCCCAGGAGACCCAGTACTTC. The V and J genes are TRBV5-1 and TRBJ2-5; 8 bases align to TRBD1. The germline gives CDR1 SGHRS, CDR2 YFSETQ. The CDR3 spans 14 residues. J lost 5 bases, V lost 2 bases, and 5 bases had no gene match.

The chain links TRBV28 to TRBJ2-3; unclear D gene. Trimming removed 6 bases from V and 3 bases from J, with 7 bases in between. Germline values: CDR1 MDHEN, CDR2 SYDVKM. This CDR3 spans 12 amino acids. The CDR3 sequence: CASRKLTDTQYF. CDR3 in DNA: TGTGCCAGCAGAAAATTAACAGATACGCAGTATTTT.

About this clone itself: This sample includes further DNA sequences coding for the same CDR3. The V gene is TRBV15, the J gene TRBJ2-7; D is unclear. CDR1 is LNHNV, CDR2 YYDKDF, per germline (reference sequence). V was shortened by 0 bases and J by 0 bases, with 3 bases between the two germline ends. The CDR3 has 13 amino acids. Written as DNA, the CDR3 is TGTGCCACCAGCAGAGACCACTCCTACGAGCAGTACTTC. Protein sequence: CATSRDHSYEQYF.